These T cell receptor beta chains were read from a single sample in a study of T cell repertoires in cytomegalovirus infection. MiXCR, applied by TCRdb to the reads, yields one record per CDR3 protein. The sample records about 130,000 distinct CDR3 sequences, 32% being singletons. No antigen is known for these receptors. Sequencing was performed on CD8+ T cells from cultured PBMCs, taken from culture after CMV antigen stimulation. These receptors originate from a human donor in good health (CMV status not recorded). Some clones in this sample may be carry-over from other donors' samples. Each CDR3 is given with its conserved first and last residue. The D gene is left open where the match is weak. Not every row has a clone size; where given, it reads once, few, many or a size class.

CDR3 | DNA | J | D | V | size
CASNTETGSYEQYF | TGTGCCAGCAATACCGAGACAGGGTCCTACGAGCAGTACTTC | TRBJ2-7 | TRBD1 | TRBV12-3/TRBV12-4 | few
CASSAGGGFFGYGYTF | TGTGCCAGCAGTGCTGGAGGGGGCTTTTTCGGCTATGGCTACACCTTC | TRBJ1-2 | TRBD1 | TRBV6-1 | few
CATSDPTNTDTQYF | TGTGCCACCAGTGATCCGACTAACACAGATACGCAGTATTTT | TRBJ2-3 | NA | TRBV24-1 | few
CASSKKTGGMETQYF | TGTGCCAGCAGCAAGAAGACAGGGGGCATGGAGACCCAGTACTTC | TRBJ2-5 | TRBD1 | TRBV11-3 | NA
CATRRTGLRVSGANVLTF | TGTGCCACCCGAAGGACAGGGCTTCGAGTTTCCGGGGCCAACGTCCTGACTTTC | TRBJ2-6 | TRBD1 | TRBV6-5 | NA
CASRPTSGASNEQFF | TGTGCCAGCAGGCCGACTAGCGGCGCCTCCAATGAGCAGTTCTTC | TRBJ2-1 | TRBD2 | TRBV7-9 | many
CASRVTGNKQFF | TGTGCCAGCAGGGTTACAGGGAATAAGCAGTTCTTC | TRBJ2-1 | NA | TRBV7-9 | NA
CATSRDQSNQPQHF | TGTGCCACCAGCAGAGACCAGAGCAATCAGCCCCAGCATTTT | TRBJ1-5 | NA | TRBV15 | NA
CSVEAGDRAMVEQYF | TGCAGCGTTGAAGCGGGGGACAGGGCCATGGTCGAGCAGTACTTC | TRBJ2-7 | TRBD1 | TRBV29-1 | NA
CASSLDSSGNQPQHF | TGTGCCAGCAGCTTAGACAGCAGCGGCAATCAGCCCCAGCATTTT | TRBJ1-5 | NA | TRBV7-9 | NA
CASSAPRSGYNEQFF | TGTGCCAGCAGCGCTCCCCGGTCCGGCTACAATGAGCAGTTCTTC | TRBJ2-1 | NA | TRBV27 | NA
CASSQDATEAFF | TGCGCCAGCAGCCAAGATGCCACTGAAGCTTTCTTT | TRBJ1-1 | NA | TRBV4-1 | NA
CASSQGAGVVTEAFF | TGCGCCAGCAGCCAAGGGGCAGGGGTGGTCACTGAAGCTTTCTTT | TRBJ1-1 | NA | TRBV4-3 | few
CASSQLAGGWQFF | TGTGCCAGCAGCCAACTAGCGGGGGGCTGGCAGTTCTTC | TRBJ2-1 | TRBD2 | TRBV11-3 | NA
CASSIWAPYSNQPQHF | TGTGCCAGTAGTATCTGGGCACCTTATAGCAATCAGCCCCAGCATTTT | TRBJ1-5 | NA | TRBV19 | NA
CASSYNGQGKETQYF | TGTGCCAGCAGCTACAACGGACAGGGAAAAGAGACCCAGTACTTC | TRBJ2-5 | TRBD1 | TRBV7-2 | many
CASSFKQGAGGDTHF | TGTGCCAGCAGCTTCAAACAGGGGGCTGGAGGGGATACGCATTTT | TRBJ2-3 | TRBD1 | TRBV7-9 | few
CSARALESVQETQYF | TGCAGTGCTAGAGCTCTCGAGAGCGTCCAAGAGACCCAGTACTTC | TRBJ2-5 | NA | TRBV20-1 | NA
CARLSRRGAGTANYGYTF | TGTGCCAGACTAAGCCGCAGAGGGGCAGGAACCGCTAACTATGGCTACACCTTC | TRBJ1-2 | NA | TRBV2 | NA
CASSSRRGQYNEQFF | TGTGCCAGCAGCTCCCGCCGGGGACAGTACAATGAGCAGTTCTTC | TRBJ2-1 | TRBD1 | TRBV11-2 | NA
CASSHPGTGSVLGYTGELFF | TGTGCCAGCAGCCACCCCGGGACAGGGTCCGTTTTGGGATACACCGGGGAGCTGTTTTTT | TRBJ2-2 | TRBD1 | TRBV14 | NA
CASSYSTRGYLATNEKLFF | TGTGCCAGCAGTTACTCCACGCGCGGGTACCTTGCAACTAATGAAAAACTGTTTTTT | TRBJ1-4 | NA | TRBV6-5 | NA
CASSLIRRGAGTGELFF | TGTGCCAGCAGTTTGATCCGTAGGGGGGCTGGGACCGGGGAGCTGTTTTTT | TRBJ2-2 | NA | TRBV27 | many